The TCR beta chain under discussion was sequenced for a study of CD8+ T cells in alopecia areata. Regarding the study as a whole: Scalp samples also yield sequences from resident alphabeta T cells of normal skin.

This clone appeared a few times. Its target is not known. The CDR3 has 13 residues. CDR1 is SGHAT and CDR2 is FQNNGV in the germline V gene. V gave up 5 bases and J gave up 1 base; unmatched junction bases: 2. Extraction of RNA preceded its reverse transcription into cDNA, which served as the sequencing template. Data came from immunoSEQ multiplex PCR; TCRdb stores just in-frame clones and leaves some out. In the table there are roughly 140,000 clones, about 50% of which are singletons. The V gene is TRBV11-2, the J gene TRBJ2-7; TRBD1 matches 7 bases. The material was CD8+ T cells sorted from blood, obtained at week 0. This clonotype was obtained from a human donor with alopecia areata. CDR3 nucleotide sequence: TGTGCCAGCAGCACGGGACAGTCCTACGAGCAGTACTTC. This sequence encodes CASSTGQSYEQYF.